These 5 T cell receptor beta chains share one sample of origin, sequenced in a study of lymphopenia after photon versus proton radiotherapy. Profiling relied on immunoSEQ multiplex PCR, and the TCRdb table lists in-frame clones only, not all of them. The sample has more than 15,000 clones, almost 85% seen once; the top ten hold over 2.5%. Specimen: peripheral blood, collected from a patient treated with photon-based radiotherapy. These receptors all stem from a woman aged 45-65 years with pancreatic cancer.

The rearrangement links TRBV28 to TRBJ2-3; TRBD1 agrees at 7 bases. J was trimmed by 2 bases and V by 6 bases; bases with no gene match: 11. The length of the CDR3 is 16 residues. CDR1 and CDR2 (germline): MDHEN, SYDVKM. The CDR3 DNA reads as TGTGCCAGCAGAGCCGGGACAGCGAGATTCACAGATACGCAGTATTTT. Its protein product is CASRAGTARFTDTQYF.

This chain links TRBV11-3 with TRBJ2-1; 9 bases agree with TRBD2. Germline assignment: CDR1 SGHNT and CDR2 YENEEA. The CDR3 length is 16 residues. V shed 3 bases, J shed 0 bases, and the junction held 3 bases outside the gene matches. DNA of the CDR3: TGTGCCAGCAGCTTGGATAGCGGGAGCTCCTACAATGAGCAGTTCTTC. It yields the protein CASSLDSGSSYNEQFF.

The chain links TRBV5-6 to TRBJ2-2; D is unclear. Trimming removed 4 bases at V and 8 bases at J, with 15 bases between. The CDR3 contains 14 residues. Per germline, CDR1 SGHDT and CDR2 YYEEEE. The CDR3 loop reads CASSPDGPGGELFF. Written as DNA, the CDR3 is TGTGCCAGCAGCCCGGACGGCCCCGGAGGGGAGCTGTTTTTT.

The rearrangement joins TRBV5-1 to TRBJ2-5, with 8 bases matching TRBD1. The CDR3 is 14 amino acids. V lost 4 bases to trimming and J lost 5 bases; unmatched junction nucleotides: 7. Germline V CDR1 and CDR2: SGHRS, YFSETQ. The CDR3 loop reads CASSEGQEEETQYF. For the CDR3, the DNA is TGCGCCAGCAGCGAGGGACAGGAGGAGGAGACCCAGTACTTC.

DNA for the CDR3: TGTGCCAGCCTAGACAGGGAGCGTAATCAGCCCCAGCATTTT. Translating gives CASLDRERNQPQHF. V usage is TRBV19 and J usage is TRBJ1-5; 7 bases fit TRBD1. Germline V gene sequence: CDR1 LNHDA, CDR2 SQIVND (reference sequence). The trim removed 9 bases at V and 4 bases at J, leaving 9 bases unmatched. The CDR3 runs to 14 residues. The variable domain in full, completed from reference TRBV19 and TRBJ1-5, reads DGGITQSPKYLFRKEGQNVTLSCEQNLNHDAMYWYRQDPGQGLRLIYYSQIVNDFQKGDIAEGYSVSREKKESFPLTVTSAQKNPTAFYLCASLDRERNQPQHFGDGTRLSIL.